The rows below give T cell receptor beta chains drawn from one sample of a study of cytomegalovirus exposure and HLA in healthy donors. TCRdb's table, derived via immunoSEQ multiplex PCR, lists solely in-frame clones and lacks some. This sample carries about 84,000 clones, roughly 93% of them seen once, and the ten largest clones take roughly 2.1%. The sequencing input was PBMCs. The receptors were sampled from a young man in good health and CMV-seronegative. Both conserved end residues are part of each CDR3.

CDR3 protein	CDR3 length	J gene	V gene
CASAQLSPRETQYF	14	TRBJ2-5	TRBV7-9
CASSPPQPAWDNEQFF	16	TRBJ2-1	TRBV28
CASSPGGPQRAEAFF	15	TRBJ1-1	TRBV5-1
CASSLRQGAMVGVGYEQYF	19	TRBJ2-7	TRBV7-2
CASSLLVKLEAFF	13	TRBJ1-1	TRBV7-2
CASVWRVQETQYF	13	TRBJ2-5	TRBV6-1
CASSYSEEGNIQYF	14	TRBJ2-4	TRBV6-6
CASSWGLADSYEQYF	15	TRBJ2-7	TRBV27
CASSKSGSPYGYTF	14	TRBJ1-2	TRBV2
CASSFPGSRGEAFF	14	TRBJ1-1	TRBV27
CASSPPPEISYNEQFF	16	TRBJ2-1	TRBV9
CASSFGGYTGELFF	14	TRBJ2-2	TRBV5-1
CASRASSDRLLRGQYF	16	TRBJ2-7	TRBV25-1
CASSLGGGKGPNTEAFF	17	TRBJ1-1	TRBV7-9
CASSISGQGISYEQYF	16	TRBJ2-7	TRBV19
CASRGATPPGEQYF	14	TRBJ2-7	TRBV28
CASSFWGAAGNTIYF	15	TRBJ1-3	TRBV5-4
CASKGGRQETQYF	13	TRBJ2-5	TRBV2
CASSQRSVLRRNYEQYF	17	TRBJ2-7	TRBV27
CASSLFESRGRRETQYF	17	TRBJ2-5	TRBV28
CASSNGQIFHF	11	TRBJ1-5	TRBV6-1
CASRLPGQGYNEKLFF	16	TRBJ1-4	TRBV6-4
CASSNTGGIGELFF	14	TRBJ2-2	TRBV19
CASSAAGLTGDYGYTF	16	TRBJ1-2	TRBV4-1
CASSWNTGGSNQPQHF	16	TRBJ1-5	TRBV28
CAWSPRLAGAYEQYF	15	TRBJ2-7	TRBV30
CASSRGTGLHEQYF	14	TRBJ2-7	TRBV9
CASSPPGTGVLYEQYF	16	TRBJ2-7	TRBV18